Listed here are 17 T cell receptor beta chains from one sample, sequenced in a study of EBV T-cell therapy then PD-1 blockade in nasopharyngeal carcinoma. Stated treatment: AdE1-LMPpoly-expanded autologous EBV-specific T-cell therapy followed by anti-PD-1 nivolumab. The assay was immunoSEQ multiplex PCR, and TCRdb's table has in-frame clones only and misses some. The repertoire holds some 14,000 clones, with around 84% as singletons. For these TCRs, the target antigens are not known. Sequenced here: CD8+ T cells from blood, sampled around day 99 from a patient whose treatment included autologous EBV-specific T cells and nivolumab. These receptors originate from a man aged 35 to 55 with nasopharyngeal carcinoma.

CDR3 coding DNA: TGTGCCAGCAGCCGGACAGCAGCCTACGAGCAGTACTTC. Translation: CASSRTAAYEQYF. This chain links TRBV9 with TRBJ2-7; D perhaps matches TRBD1 (6 bases). V was shortened by 4 bases and J by 2 bases, with 10 bases between the two germline ends. CDR3 length: 13 residues. Germline values: CDR1 SGDLS, CDR2 YYNGEE.

The J gene is TRBJ2-2, the V gene TRBV24-1, with D possibly being TRBD1 or TRBD2 (5 bases each). Trimming removed 0 bases from V and 6 bases from J, with 7 bases in between. There are 14 residues in the CDR3. CDR1 is KGHDR, CDR2 SFDVKD, per germline. The CDR3 DNA reads TGTGCCACCAGTGATTTGCGAGGGGCCGGGGAGCTGTTTTTT. This encodes CATSDLRGAGELFF.

The rearrangement joins TRBV27 to TRBJ2-7; D is undetermined. CDR1 MNHEY and CDR2 SMNVEV come from the germline V gene (reference sequence). The CDR3 runs to 15 residues. With 5 bases removed from V and 0 bases from J, the gap between germline ends came to 14 bases. The CDR3 spells CASSPQQPISYEQYF. The CDR3 DNA sequence: TGTGCCAGCAGTCCACAGCAGCCGATCTCCTACGAGCAGTACTTC.

The chain carries TRBV2 and TRBJ1-2, with TRBD1 identical over 8 bases. With V trimmed by 3 bases and J by 2 bases, 14 bases remained unmatched. Per germline, CDR1 SNHLY and CDR2 FYNNEI. The CDR3 covers 18 residues. The CDR3 reads CASSDAGEAGGLNYGYTF. CDR3 DNA sequence: TGTGCCAGCAGTGATGCGGGGGAGGCAGGGGGCCTAAACTATGGCTACACCTTC.

V gene TRBV2 combines with J gene TRBJ1-6; weak D call: TRBD1 (6 bases). Germline V gives CDR1 SNHLY, CDR2 FYNNEI. The ends were cut back, 6 bases at V and 5 bases at J, with 14 bases in the middle. The CDR3 is made up of 15 amino acids. CDR3 nucleotide sequence: TGTGCCAGCAGATACAGACAGGCTAATAATTCACCCCTCCACTTT. Amino acids: CASRYRQANNSPLHF.

The chain joins TRBV5-8 to TRBJ1-2, with D unresolved. There are 13 residues in the CDR3. V was shortened by 2 bases and J by 7 bases, with 12 bases between the two germline ends. The V gene's germline CDR1 is SGHTS and CDR2 YDEGEE. The CDR3 DNA reads as TGTGCCAGCAGCTTTGGCCCGTATATTGGCTACACCTTC. It encodes CASSFGPYIGYTF.

V usage is TRBV28 and J usage is TRBJ2-3; 10 bases line up with TRBD1. CDR3 length: 19 amino acids. Trimming removed 3 bases from V and 1 base from J; junction bases left unmatched: 13. CDR1 and CDR2 (germline): MDHEN, SYDVKM. CDR3: CASSFPLHGQGEGTDTQYF. CDR3 nucleotides: TGTGCCAGCAGTTTCCCACTTCACGGACAGGGGGAGGGCACAGATACGCAGTATTTT.

The chain uses TRBV4-2 and TRBJ1-6, with D uncertain. V lost 2 bases to trimming and J lost 1 base, with 12 bases between them. The germline V gene encodes CDR1 LGHNA and CDR2 YNFKEQ. The CDR3 contains 17 residues. The CDR3 nucleotides read TGTGCCAGCAGCCAATTCCGGACGGGATCCTATAATTCACCCCTCCACTTT. Protein product: CASSQFRTGSYNSPLHF.

The rearrangement links TRBV28 to TRBJ2-2; D uncertain. The length of the CDR3 is 18 residues. The germline V gene has CDR1 MDHEN and CDR2 SYDVKM. V lost 8 bases to trimming and J lost 1 base, with 23 bases between them. CDR3 region: CASHSLTRRIKNTGELFF. As DNA, the CDR3 is TGTGCCAGCCACAGTTTGACCAGGCGGATTAAGAACACCGGGGAGCTGTTTTTT.

The J gene is TRBJ2-7, the V gene TRBV6-5; D is ambiguous. Trimming shortened V by 5 bases and J by 3 bases, and 11 bases separated the two germline ends. The CDR3 covers 13 residues. CDR1 and CDR2 from the germline V gene are MNHEY and SVGAGI. CDR3 in DNA: TGTGCCAGCAGTACTCAGCCTAACTACGAGCAGTACTTC. As protein: CASSTQPNYEQYF.

The J gene is TRBJ1-2, the V gene TRBV12-3 or TRBV12-4; a weak D match, TRBD1 (6 bases). The CDR3 covers 13 residues. V was clipped by 1 base and J by 4 bases, with 7 bases between them. The CDR3 reads CASSLGGAYGYTF. The CDR3 DNA is TGTGCCAGCAGTTTAGGGGGGGCCTATGGCTACACCTTC.

The chain has TRBV10-2 and TRBJ2-5; 8 bases match TRBD2. Germline V gives CDR1 WSHSY, CDR2 SAAADI. The CDR3 has 14 residues. Trimming cost V 3 bases and J 5 bases; bases outside gene matches: 5. The CDR3 DNA reads as TGCGCCAGCAGTGACGGGGGGGTCTCCGAGACCCAGTACTTC. It yields the protein CASSDGGVSETQYF.

The rearrangement joins TRBV7-6 to TRBJ2-2; D remains unclear. The CDR3 consists of 14 residues. V was shortened by 1 base and J by 9 bases, with 12 bases between the two germline ends. Germline lookup yields CDR1 SGHVS and CDR2 FNYEAQ. Written as DNA, the CDR3 is TGTGCCAGCAGCTTAGAGACGGTTCCAAGGGAGCTGTTTTTT. Its translation is CASSLETVPRELFF.

The chain couples TRBV3-1 (or the pseudogene TRBV3-2) to TRBJ2-1; 8 bases agree with TRBD1. This CDR3 region has 16 residues. Unmatched junction bases numbered 6, after V lost 4 bases and J lost 1 base. Looked up from germline, CDR1 is LGHDT and CDR2 is YNNKEL (reference sequence). CDR3 DNA: TGTGCCAGCAGCCGACGGACAGGGAGTTCCTACAATGAGCAGTTCTTC. Translating it yields CASSRRTGSSYNEQFF.

The V call is TRBV18, the J call TRBJ1-1; D not resolved. V shed 3 bases and J shed 8 bases, with 16 bases lying between them. The CDR3 is 14 residues long. Germline V gives CDR1 KGHSH, CDR2 LQKENI. CDR3 coding DNA: TGTGCCAGCTCACCCCTCGCCCCGGCCGTGGAAGCTTTCTTT. Protein: CASSPLAPAVEAFF. Full variable domain (remainder filled in from reference TRBV18 and TRBJ1-1): NAGVMQNPRHLVRRRGQEARLRCSPMKGHSHVYWYRQLPEEGLKFMVYLQKENIIDESGMPKERFSAEFPKEGPSILRIQQVVRGDSAAYFCASSPLAPAVEAFFGQGTRLTVV.

CDR3 nucleotides: TGTGCCAGCAGTAGGGGGTCCACAGATACGCAGTATTTT. Its translation is CASSRGSTDTQYF. This chain links TRBV27 with TRBJ2-3, with D tentatively TRBD1 (6 bases). V was clipped by 5 bases and J by 2 bases, with 8 bases between them. The CDR3 sequence is 13 residues long. Germline lookup yields CDR1 MNHEY and CDR2 SMNVEV (reference sequence).

The rearrangement uses TRBV5-5 and TRBJ2-7; a weak D match, TRBD1 (5 bases). The CDR3 length is 15 residues. Trimming removed 0 bases at V and 2 bases at J, with 12 bases between. Per the germline V gene, CDR1 is SGHKS and CDR2 is YYEKEE (reference sequence). The CDR3 protein is CASSLVLGLTYEQYF. CDR3 DNA sequence: TGTGCCAGCAGCTTGGTGCTGGGGCTAACCTACGAGCAGTACTTC.